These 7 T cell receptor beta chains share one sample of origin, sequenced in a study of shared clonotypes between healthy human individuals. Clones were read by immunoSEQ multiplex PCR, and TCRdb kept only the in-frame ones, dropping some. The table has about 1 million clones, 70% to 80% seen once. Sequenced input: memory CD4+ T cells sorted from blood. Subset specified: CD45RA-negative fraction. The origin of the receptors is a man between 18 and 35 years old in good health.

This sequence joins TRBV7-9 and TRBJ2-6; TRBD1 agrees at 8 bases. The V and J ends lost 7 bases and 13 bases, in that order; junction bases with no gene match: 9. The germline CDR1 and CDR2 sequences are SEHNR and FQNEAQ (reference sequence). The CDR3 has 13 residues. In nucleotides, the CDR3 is TGTGCCAGCACCCTCGGACAGGGCGGAGTCCTGACTTTC. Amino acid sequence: CASTLGQGGVLTF.

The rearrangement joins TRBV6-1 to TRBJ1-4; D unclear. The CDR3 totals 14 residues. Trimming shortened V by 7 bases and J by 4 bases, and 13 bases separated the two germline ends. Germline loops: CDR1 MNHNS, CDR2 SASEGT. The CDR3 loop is CASTFRGSNEKLFF. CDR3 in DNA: TGTGCCAGCACCTTTCGAGGAAGTAATGAAAAACTGTTTTTT.

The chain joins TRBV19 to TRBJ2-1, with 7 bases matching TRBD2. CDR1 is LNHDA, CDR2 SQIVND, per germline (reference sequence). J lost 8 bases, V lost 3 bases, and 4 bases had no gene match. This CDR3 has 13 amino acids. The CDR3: CASSIIRGDEQFF. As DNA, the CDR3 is TGTGCCAGTAGTATCATCCGGGGGGATGAGCAGTTCTTC.

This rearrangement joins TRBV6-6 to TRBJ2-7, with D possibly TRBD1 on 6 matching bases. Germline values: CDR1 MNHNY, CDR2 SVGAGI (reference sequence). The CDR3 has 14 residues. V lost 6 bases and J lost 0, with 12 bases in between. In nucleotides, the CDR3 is TGTGCCAGCAGCGAGACAGGAAACTCCTACGAGCAGTACTTC. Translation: CASSETGNSYEQYF.

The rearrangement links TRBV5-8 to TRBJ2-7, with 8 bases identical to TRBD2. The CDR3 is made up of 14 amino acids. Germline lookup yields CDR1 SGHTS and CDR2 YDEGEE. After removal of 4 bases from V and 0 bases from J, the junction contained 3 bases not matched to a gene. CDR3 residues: CASSPGTSSYEQYF. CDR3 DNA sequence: TGTGCCAGCAGCCCGGGGACTAGCTCCTACGAGCAGTACTTC.

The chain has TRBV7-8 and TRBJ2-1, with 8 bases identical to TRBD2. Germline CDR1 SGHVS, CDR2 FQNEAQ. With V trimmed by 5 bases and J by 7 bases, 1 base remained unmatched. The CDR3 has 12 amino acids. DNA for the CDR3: TGTGCCAGCAGCCGGGGGGGAAATGAGCAGTTCTTC. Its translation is CASSRGGNEQFF.

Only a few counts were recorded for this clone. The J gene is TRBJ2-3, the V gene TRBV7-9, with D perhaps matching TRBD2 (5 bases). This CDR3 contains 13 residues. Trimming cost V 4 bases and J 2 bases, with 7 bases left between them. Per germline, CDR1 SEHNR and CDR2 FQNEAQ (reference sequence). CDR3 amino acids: CASSSGVTDTQYF. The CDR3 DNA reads TGTGCCAGCAGCTCCGGGGTCACAGATACGCAGTATTTT.